Detailed here is one T cell receptor beta chain. A read error may produce the germline difference seen at one junction end. These data originate in a study of OX40 agonist ivuxolimab in advanced cancers. Only in-frame clones appear in the TCRdb table, and some are missing; sequencing was by immunoSEQ multiplex PCR. The repertoire holds over 30,000 clones, around 80% seen once, with roughly 2% in the top ten. The length of the CDR3 is 16 residues. The germline gives CDR1 LNHNV, CDR2 YYDKDF (reference sequence). The sequencing used CD4+ or CD8+ T cells sorted from blood, collected in a trial of the OX40 agonist ivuxolimab. The chain couples TRBV15 to TRBJ2-2, with TRBD2 matching over 7 bases. The receptor was derived from an adult with an advanced solid tumor such as melanoma, head and neck, liver or kidney cancer. Written as DNA, the CDR3 is TGTGCCTCCAGCAGAGCCCTAGGGAGGGACGCCGGGGAGCTGTTTTTT. It specifies CASSRALGRDAGELFF.